This TCR beta chain was captured by sequencing in a study of blood T cell repertoires in COVID-19. For the study at large: The samples span acute and convalescent COVID-19 from the United States, Italy and Spain. T cells, B-cell-depleted T cells, or PBMCs supplied cDNA or gDNA.

Per the study methods: Reference gene primer amplification yielded estimated nucleated cell counts. Sequenced by immunoSEQ multiplex PCR; TCRdb stores in-frame clones only, minus some. V, J and clone size are taken as reported in that table, and D and trimming were inferred from the DNA itself. The sample lists about 140,000 clones, more than 80% occurring once. V was trimmed by 7 bases and J by 1 base, leaving 10 bases between them. CDR1 is MNHEY and CDR2 is SVGAGI in the germline V gene. The CDR3 covers 13 residues. This sequence joins TRBV6-5 and TRBJ1-1; D remains ambiguous. The sample taken for sequencing was peripheral blood. This sequence originates from an elderly woman with acute or convalescent COVID-19. The CDR3 sequence: CASKDSGNTEAFF. In nucleotides, the CDR3 is TGTGCCAGCAAAGATTCGGGGAACACTGAAGCTTTCTTT.